There are a few counts of the clone carrying this T cell receptor beta chain. This specimen belongs to a study of patients and donors after allogeneic stem cell transplantation. TCRdb re-called the RT-PCR reads through MiXCR, storing one row per CDR3 protein. The sample shows about 76,000 distinct CDR3 sequences, about 25% of them seen only once. The receptor's source is a human donor who was either an allogeneic HSCT recipient or a stem cell or donor lymphocyte infusion donor (not recorded which). It is not recorded whose cells these are; they may come from a transplant donor. The sample comprised blood, either unsorted or a sorted T cell fraction (not recorded which).

CDR3 loop: CSARDRYEQFF. The CDR3 DNA is TGCAGTGCTAGAGATCGCTATGAGCAGTTCTTC. The chain uses TRBV20-1 and TRBJ2-1; D not certain. Trimming cost V 0 bases and J 8 bases, with 5 bases left between them. The CDR3 spans 11 residues. CDR1 and CDR2 (germline): DFQATT, SNEGSKA (reference sequence).